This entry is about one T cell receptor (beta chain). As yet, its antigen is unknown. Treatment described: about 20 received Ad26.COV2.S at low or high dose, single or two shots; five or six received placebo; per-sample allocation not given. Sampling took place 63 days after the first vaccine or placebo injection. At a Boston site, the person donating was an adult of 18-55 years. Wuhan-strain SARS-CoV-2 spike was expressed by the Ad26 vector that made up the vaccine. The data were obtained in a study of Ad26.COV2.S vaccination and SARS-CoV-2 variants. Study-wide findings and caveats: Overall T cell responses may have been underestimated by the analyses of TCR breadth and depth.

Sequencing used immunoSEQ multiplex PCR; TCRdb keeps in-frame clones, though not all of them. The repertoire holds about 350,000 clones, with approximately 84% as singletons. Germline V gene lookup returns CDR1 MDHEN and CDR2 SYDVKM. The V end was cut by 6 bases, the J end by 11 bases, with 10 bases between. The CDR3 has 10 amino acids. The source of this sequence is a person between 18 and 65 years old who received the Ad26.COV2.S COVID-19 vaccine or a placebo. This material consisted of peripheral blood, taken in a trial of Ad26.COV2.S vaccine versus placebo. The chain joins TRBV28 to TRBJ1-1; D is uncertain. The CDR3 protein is CASRPKDAFF. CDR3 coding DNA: TGTGCCAGCAGACCAAAAGATGCTTTCTTT. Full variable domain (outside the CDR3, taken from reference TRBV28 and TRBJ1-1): DVKVTQSSRYLVKRTGEKVFLECVQDMDHENMFWYRQDPGLGLRLIYFSYDVKMKEKGDIPEGYSVSREKKERFSLILESASTNQTSMYLCASRPKDAFFGQGTRLTVV.